The rows below give T cell receptor beta chains drawn from one sample of a study of blood T cell repertoires in COVID-19. Profiled with immunoSEQ multiplex PCR; TCRdb holds only in-frame clones, not every one. The sample consists of about 280,000 clones, roughly 91% of them appearing once. Sequenced sample: PBMCs or T cells enriched from blood (not recorded which). The receptors come from a woman aged 55-75 years in a cohort exposed to, infected with or recovered from COVID-19 (not recorded which). CDR3s include the opening cysteine and the closing phenylalanine or tryptophan. A D gene is named only where the DNA matches it firmly. Clone size is not always given. Where it is, it says once, few, many or a class for expanded clones.

DNA: TGTGCCAGCACCGCTTGGCGGGGGGCTGGTGGCTACACCTTC; CDR3: CASTAWRGAGGYTF; J: TRBJ1-2; V: TRBV7-2; D: -; size: -
DNA: TGTGCCAGCAGCGGTACCCGGGTCCAAGAGACCCAGTACTTC; CDR3: CASSGTRVQETQYF; J: TRBJ2-5; V: TRBV2; D: -; size: -
DNA: TGTGCCAGCAGCCAAGATTCGAGCGGGAGCACAGATACGCAGTATTTT; CDR3: CASSQDSSGSTDTQYF; J: TRBJ2-3; V: TRBV4-2; D: -; size: -
DNA: TGCGCCAGCAGCCCCACAGGGACGGTGGAGACCCAGTACTTC; CDR3: CASSPTGTVETQYF; J: TRBJ2-5; V: TRBV5-1; D: -; size: -
DNA: TGTGCCGTAGGTGACGACAGGGCTGCCACTGAAGCTTTCTTT; CDR3: CAVGDDRAATEAFF; J: TRBJ1-1; V: TRBV2; D: TRBD1; size: -
DNA: TGTGCCAGCAGCCCCCGGACAGGGATGGCCTACGAGCAGTACTTC; CDR3: CASSPRTGMAYEQYF; J: TRBJ2-7; V: TRBV3-1/TRBV3-2; D: TRBD1; size: -
DNA: TGTGCCAGCTCACCACGGGGGAGACTAGCGGTATCAGATACGCAGTATTTT; CDR3: CASSPRGRLAVSDTQYF; J: TRBJ2-3; V: TRBV18; D: TRBD2; size: -
DNA: TGTGCCAGTAGTCCCCCCCGGTCCCGGGGGAATCAGCCCCAGCATTTT; CDR3: CASSPPRSRGNQPQHF; J: TRBJ1-5; V: TRBV19; D: -; size: -
DNA: TGTGCCAGCAGCCCTTTTCTCGGGGGGGTCGGCTACGAGCAGTACTTC; CDR3: CASSPFLGGVGYEQYF; J: TRBJ2-7; V: TRBV4-2; D: TRBD2; size: -
DNA: TGTGCCAGCAGCCAAGTGGGACAGGTGCGCAACACTGAAGCTTTCTTT; CDR3: CASSQVGQVRNTEAFF; J: TRBJ1-1; V: TRBV3-1/TRBV3-2; D: TRBD1; size: -
DNA: TGCAGCGTTGATTTGGAGGGGCAGCCTGGAAACACCATATATTTT; CDR3: CSVDLEGQPGNTIYF; J: TRBJ1-3; V: TRBV29-1; D: -; size: -
DNA: TGTGCCAGCAGCTTGCACAGCGGGAGAAGCGAGCAGTTCTTC; CDR3: CASSLHSGRSEQFF; J: TRBJ2-1; V: TRBV11-2; D: TRBD2; size: -
DNA: TGTGCCAGCAGCTTCTATGGACTAGCCCGAAACTACAATGAGCAGTTCTTC; CDR3: CASSFYGLARNYNEQFF; J: TRBJ2-1; V: TRBV5-6; D: TRBD2; size: -
DNA: TGTGCCAGTAGTCACCAGGGGTTCGGGCAGCCCCAGCATTTT; CDR3: CASSHQGFGQPQHF; J: TRBJ1-5; V: TRBV19; D: -; size: once
DNA: TGTGCCAGCAGCTTAGCGTCGGGACGGGGGAGCTTATATGGCTACACCTTC; CDR3: CASSLASGRGSLYGYTF; J: TRBJ1-2; V: TRBV7-8; D: -; size: -
DNA: TGTGCCAGCAGCAACCAGGGGGCAGGCTACGAGCAGTACTTC; CDR3: CASSNQGAGYEQYF; J: TRBJ2-7; V: TRBV7-9; D: TRBD1; size: -
DNA: TGTGCCAGCAGTCATCTAATAGAGCAGTACTTC; CDR3: CASSHLIEQYF; J: TRBJ2-7; V: TRBV6-5; D: -; size: -
DNA: TGTGCCAGCAGCTTAGGCGGGGTAGACGAGCAGTACTTC; CDR3: CASSLGGVDEQYF; J: TRBJ2-7; V: TRBV5-6; D: -; size: -
DNA: TGTGCCAGCAATGACACCCCGAACACTGAAGCTTTCTTT; CDR3: CASNDTPNTEAFF; J: TRBJ1-1; V: TRBV7-9; D: -; size: -
DNA: TGTGCCAGCAGCCAAGATGAGGCAGGGGATGGCACCGGGGAGCTGTTTTTT; CDR3: CASSQDEAGDGTGELFF; J: TRBJ2-2; V: TRBV3-1/TRBV3-2; D: -; size: -
DNA: TGTGCCAGCAGTGAAAATCCAGCGGGAGGCCCCCAAGAGACCCAGTACTTC; CDR3: CASSENPAGGPQETQYF; J: TRBJ2-5; V: TRBV2; D: TRBD2; size: once
DNA: TGTGCCAGCAGCCTACGGACAGTTTCGGGCTATGGCTACACCTTC; CDR3: CASSLRTVSGYGYTF; J: TRBJ1-2; V: TRBV5-5; D: -; size: -
DNA: TGTGCCTGGGACGATGGGCCGAACACTGAAGCTTTCTTT; CDR3: CAWDDGPNTEAFF; J: TRBJ1-1; V: TRBV30; D: -; size: -
DNA: TGTGCCAGCAGCTGGGGACTAGCGGGAAACAATGAGCAGTTCTTC; CDR3: CASSWGLAGNNEQFF; J: TRBJ2-1; V: TRBV5-6; D: TRBD2; size: -
DNA: TGCGCCAGCAGCTCTTCAGGGGACCAGCCCCAGCATTTT; CDR3: CASSSSGDQPQHF; J: TRBJ1-5; V: TRBV5-1; D: -; size: -
DNA: TGTGCCAGCAGCCCCACTAGCGGAGCCAACTACGAGCAGTACTTC; CDR3: CASSPTSGANYEQYF; J: TRBJ2-7; V: TRBV7-9; D: TRBD2; size: -
DNA: TGTGCCAGCAGCCAACAAGCAGGGACCTACGAGCAGTACTTC; CDR3: CASSQQAGTYEQYF; J: TRBJ2-7; V: TRBV3-1/TRBV3-2; D: -; size: -
DNA: TGTGCCGGAATGGGGCAGGGCTACACTGAAGCTTTCTTT; CDR3: CAGMGQGYTEAFF; J: TRBJ1-1; V: TRBV7-2; D: -; size: once